This T cell receptor (beta chain) is drawn from a study of T cell repertoires in cytomegalovirus infection. This clonotype was observed a few times. As yet, its antigen is unknown. This CDR3 comprises 15 residues. Trimming at V came to 6 bases and at J to 10 bases, leaving 9 bases not matched to a gene. The germline V gene encodes CDR1 LNHDA and CDR2 SQIVND (reference sequence). TCRdb analysed the reads with MiXCR anew, one entry per CDR3 protein. Of about 310,000 distinct CDR3 sequences listed, more than 20% are singletons. This clonotype was sampled from a human donor in good health (CMV status not recorded). Some clones in this sample may be carry-over from other donors' samples. Material: cultured PBMCs, obtained from culture after CMV antigen stimulation. The rearrangement uses TRBV19 and TRBJ2-1, with 13 bases that match TRBD2. CDR3 nucleotides: TGTGCCAGTAGGCCCGGGACTAGCGGGGCACGGGAGCAGTTCTTC. Encoded protein: CASRPGTSGAREQFF.